These 21 T cell receptor beta chains were sequenced from one sample in a study of Ad26.COV2.S vaccination and SARS-CoV-2 variants. Regarding treatment: about 20 received Ad26.COV2.S at low or high dose, single or two shots; 5 received placebo; per-sample allocation not given. Sample collection was performed on day 63 after the first vaccine or placebo injection. The repertoire was sequenced with immunoSEQ multiplex PCR; TCRdb's copy has only in-frame clones and lacks some. Of fewer than 400,000 clones in the sample, around 84% were seen once. Source: peripheral blood, taken in a trial of Ad26.COV2.S vaccine versus placebo. The receptors come from a person between 18 and 59 years old who received the Ad26.COV2.S COVID-19 vaccine or a placebo.

This clone was counted a few times. J is TRBJ1-1 and V is TRBV7-9; D unclear. The CDR3 loop spans 14 amino acids. Looked up from germline, CDR1 is SEHNR and CDR2 is FQNEAQ (reference sequence). Trimming cost V 2 bases and J 0 bases, with 7 bases left between them. Here the CDR3 DNA reads TGTGCCAGCAGCTTACACGGATTGAACACTGAAGCTTTCTTT. Translating gives CASSLHGLNTEAFF.

The rearrangement uses TRBV3-1 (or the pseudogene TRBV3-2) and TRBJ2-5, with D perhaps matching TRBD1 or TRBD2 (5 bases each). With 4 bases removed from V and 6 bases from J, the gap between germline ends came to 15 bases. The germline CDR1 and CDR2 sequences are LGHDT and YNNKEL (reference sequence). The CDR3 sequence is 14 residues long. The CDR3 is CASSLGRDHKTQYF. The CDR3 DNA reads TGTGCCAGCAGCCTCGGTAGGGACCATAAGACCCAGTACTTC.

This chain links TRBV5-6 with TRBJ1-2; tentative D call: TRBD1 (6 bases). Germline assignment: CDR1 SGHDT and CDR2 YYEEEE. This CDR3 comprises 13 residues. Deletions cut 3 bases from V and 2 bases from J, with 8 bases between. As DNA, the CDR3 is TGTGCCAGCAGCTGGGGGCCCAACTATGGCTACACCTTC. Encoded protein: CASSWGPNYGYTF.

This chain joins TRBV18 and TRBJ1-1, with D unresolved. The V gene's germline CDR1 is KGHSH and CDR2 LQKENI. The germline V and J ends were trimmed by 4 bases and 1 base, with 10 bases remaining between them. CDR3 size: 14 residues. CDR3 bases: TGTGCCAGCTCACGAGCCCCGGGGAACACTGAAGCTTTCTTT. Translated: CASSRAPGNTEAFF.

J is TRBJ1-2 and V is TRBV19; TRBD1 is a possible D gene (5 bases). V was clipped by 4 bases and J by 3 bases, with 9 bases between them. The germline gives CDR1 LNHDA, CDR2 SQIVND (reference sequence). The CDR3 is 13 residues long. The chain's CDR3 is CASSRTGDYGYTF. The CDR3, as DNA: TGTGCCAGTAGTAGAACAGGTGACTATGGCTACACCTTC.

This clone has only a few counts. The V call is TRBV13, the J call TRBJ2-7, with D possibly matching TRBD1 (6 bases). Germline V CDR1 and CDR2: PRHDT, FYEKMQ (reference sequence). The CDR3 has 16 residues. Trimming stripped 6 bases from V and 5 bases from J, with 23 bases between. The DNA of the CDR3 is TGTGCCAGCAGTCCAACGGGTAGCCGGACAGCGGACGAGCAGTACTTC. Translation gives CASSPTGSRTADEQYF. The full variable domain, with the rest looked up from reference TRBV13 and TRBJ2-7, is AAGVIQSPRHLIKEKRETATLKCYPIPRHDTVYWYQQGPGQDPQFLISFYEKMQSDKGSIPDRFSAQQFSDYHSELNMSSLELGDSALYFCASSPTGSRTADEQYFGPGTRLTVT.

This rearrangement joins TRBV27 to TRBJ1-1; D is undetermined. Trimming pared 8 bases from V and 3 bases from J, leaving 13 bases between. CDR1 is MNHEY, CDR2 SMNVEV, per germline (reference sequence). The CDR3 has 13 residues. The CDR3 loop reads CASQGMGYTEAFF. As DNA, the CDR3 is TGTGCCAGCCAAGGGATGGGGTACACTGAAGCTTTCTTT.

V usage is TRBV30 and J usage is TRBJ1-1; 9 bases match TRBD1. CDR1 is GTSNPN and CDR2 is SVGIG in the germline V gene (reference sequence). This CDR3 is built from 12 residues. With 5 bases clipped from V and 5 bases from J, the junction kept 3 bases outside the gene matches. Here the CDR3 DNA reads TGTGCCTGGGGGACAGGGAGGACTGAAGCTTTCTTT. This sequence encodes CAWGTGRTEAFF.

This chain links TRBV6-5 with TRBJ2-2; 8 positions agree with TRBD1. The germline CDR1 and CDR2 sequences are MNHEY and SVGAGI. The length of the CDR3 is 15 residues. V dropped 5 bases and J dropped 4; count of bases not matched to a gene: 6. The CDR3, as DNA: TGTGCCAGCAGTCCACAGGGGGTAATCACCGGGGAGCTGTTTTTT. It encodes CASSPQGVITGELFF.

This clone turned up a few times. The V and J genes are TRBV7-2 and TRBJ1-2; possible D gene TRBD1, 5 bases. Trimming took off 3 bases at V and 7 bases at J, with 15 bases between the two ends. This CDR3 contains 14 residues. CDR1 is SGHTA and CDR2 is FQGNSA in the germline V gene. CDR3 coding DNA: TGTGCCAGCAGCTTCGGCAGGGAGGGATCTGGCTACACCTTC. It is translated as CASSFGREGSGYTF.

The CDR3, as DNA: TGTGCCAGCAGGGTAGCTCCCCCTGGCTACACCTTC. This sequence encodes CASRVAPPGYTF. The rearrangement joins TRBV2 to TRBJ1-2; D is uncertain. Looked up from germline, CDR1 is SNHLY and CDR2 is FYNNEI. This CDR3 spans 12 amino acids. The germline V and J ends were trimmed by 6 bases and 7 bases, with 12 bases remaining between them.

The rearrangement uses TRBV20-1 and TRBJ1-3; the D is unclear. With 5 bases removed from V and 8 bases from J, the gap between germline ends came to 10 bases. Germline assignment: CDR1 DFQATT and CDR2 SNEGSKA (reference sequence). This CDR3 region has 11 residues. CDR3 region: CSAGNKDTIYF. CDR3 nucleotides: TGCAGTGCTGGAAATAAGGACACCATATATTTT.

This chain joins TRBV30 and TRBJ2-5; TRBD1 matches 7 bases. The CDR3 loop spans 13 amino acids. Germline V gene lookup returns CDR1 GTSNPN and CDR2 SVGIG (reference sequence). The V gene end was trimmed by 1 base and the J gene end by 4 bases; junction bases not matched to a gene: 3. CDR3 nucleotides: TGTGCCTGGAGTGCCGGGACAGCAGAGACCCAGTACTTC. Its protein product is CAWSAGTAETQYF.

The V and J genes are TRBV5-6 and TRBJ1-2; perhaps TRBD1 as D (5 bases). V was shortened by 1 base and J by 3 bases, with 13 bases between the two germline ends. This CDR3 comprises 15 residues. In germline, CDR1 is SGHDT, CDR2 YYEEEE. CDR3 nucleotides: TGTGCCAGCAGCTTGAGGGGACGGCTAGACTATGGCTACACCTTC. It is translated as CASSLRGRLDYGYTF.

This clone showed up just once. The chain links TRBV7-9 to TRBJ1-2; 9 bases are shared with TRBD1. The J segment lost 7 bases and the V segment lost 5 bases, leaving 8 bases of the junction unmatched. This CDR3 has 14 residues. Germline lookup yields CDR1 SEHNR and CDR2 FQNEAQ (reference sequence). CDR3 sequence: CASSQRDRARGYTF. CDR3 nucleotide sequence: TGTGCCAGCAGCCAACGGGACAGGGCGCGTGGCTACACCTTC.

V gene TRBV9 combines with J gene TRBJ1-4, with 8 bases identical to TRBD1. V lost 0 bases, J lost 5 bases, and 3 bases stayed unmatched. This CDR3 region has 15 residues. The germline V gene encodes CDR1 SGDLS and CDR2 YYNGEE. CDR3 protein: CASSVDTGGNEKLFF. The CDR3 nucleotides read TGTGCCAGCAGCGTAGACACAGGGGGAAATGAAAAACTGTTTTTT.

The chain combines TRBV6-2 or TRBV6-3 with TRBJ1-6; 9 bases line up with TRBD1. Germline V lookup: CDR1 MNHEY, CDR2 SVGEGT. Unmatched junction bases numbered 6, after V lost 6 bases and J lost 3 bases. The CDR3 sequence is 16 residues long. Here the CDR3 DNA reads TGTGCCAGCAGCGGGGACAGGGAGTTCTATAATTCACCCCTCCACTTT. Translating it yields CASSGDREFYNSPLHF.

CDR3 bases: TGTGCCAGCAGCCACAATGGGGAGACCCAGTACTTC. Amino acids: CASSHNGETQYF. J is TRBJ2-5 and V is TRBV3-1 (or the pseudogene TRBV3-2); D not resolved. Trimming removed 3 bases from V and 5 bases from J, with 7 bases in between. CDR3 length: 12 amino acids. From germline, CDR1 is LGHDT and CDR2 YNNKEL (reference sequence).

V usage is TRBV3-1 (or the pseudogene TRBV3-2) and J usage is TRBJ2-5, with 13 bases fitting TRBD2. V trimming: 1 base; J trimming: 5 bases; junction bases outside the gene matches: 1. Germline V lookup: CDR1 LGHDT, CDR2 YNNKEL (reference sequence). CDR3 size: 15 residues. The CDR3: CASSQATSGRETQYF. CDR3 DNA sequence: TGTGCCAGCAGCCAAGCGACTAGCGGGAGGGAGACCCAGTACTTC.

The chain links TRBV4-2 to TRBJ1-2, with 8 positions matching TRBD1. Trimming at V came to 0 bases and at J to 0 bases, leaving 9 bases not matched to a gene. Germline V gives CDR1 LGHNA, CDR2 YNFKEQ. CDR3 length equals 18 residues. CDR3 coding DNA: TGTGCCAGCAGCCAAGAATCGATGGGACAGGCAGCTAACTATGGCTACACCTTC. As protein: CASSQESMGQAANYGYTF.

This chain connects TRBV7-9 to TRBJ2-1; D call uncertain. The germline V and J ends were trimmed by 5 bases and 4 bases, with 6 bases remaining between them. Per the germline V gene, CDR1 is SEHNR and CDR2 is FQNEAQ (reference sequence). The CDR3 contains 12 residues. The CDR3 spells CASSPVYNEQFF. The DNA of the CDR3 is TGTGCCAGCAGCCCTGTATACAATGAGCAGTTCTTC.